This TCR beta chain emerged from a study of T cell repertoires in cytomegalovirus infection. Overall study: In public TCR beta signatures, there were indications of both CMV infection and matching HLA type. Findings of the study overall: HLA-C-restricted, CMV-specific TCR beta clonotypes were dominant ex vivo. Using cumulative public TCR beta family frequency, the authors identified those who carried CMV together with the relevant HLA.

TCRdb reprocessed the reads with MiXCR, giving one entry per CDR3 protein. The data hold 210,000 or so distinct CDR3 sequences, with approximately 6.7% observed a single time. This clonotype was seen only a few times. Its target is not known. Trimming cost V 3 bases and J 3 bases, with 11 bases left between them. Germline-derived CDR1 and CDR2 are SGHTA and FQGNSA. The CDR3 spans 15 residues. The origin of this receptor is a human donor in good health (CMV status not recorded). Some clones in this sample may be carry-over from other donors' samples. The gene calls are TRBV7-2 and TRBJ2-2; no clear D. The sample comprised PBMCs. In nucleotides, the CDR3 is TGTGCCAGCAGCTTGGAGAACACCTACACCGGGGAGCTGTTTTTT. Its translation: CASSLENTYTGELFF.